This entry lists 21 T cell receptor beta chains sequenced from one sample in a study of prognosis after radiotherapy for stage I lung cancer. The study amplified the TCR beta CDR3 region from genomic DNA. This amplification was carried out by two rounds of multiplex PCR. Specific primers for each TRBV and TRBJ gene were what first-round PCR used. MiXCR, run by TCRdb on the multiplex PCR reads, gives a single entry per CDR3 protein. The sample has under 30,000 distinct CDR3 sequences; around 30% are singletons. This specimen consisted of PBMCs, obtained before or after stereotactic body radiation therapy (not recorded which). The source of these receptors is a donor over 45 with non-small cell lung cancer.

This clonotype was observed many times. The CDR3 is CASSYSTDHSNTEAFF. CDR3 in DNA: TGTGCCAGCAGTTATTCCACCGACCATTCGAACACTGAAGCTTTCTTT. The chain carries TRBV6-5 and TRBJ1-1; D unresolved. V gave up 3 bases and J gave up 1 base, with 15 bases separating them. CDR1 is MNHEY and CDR2 is SVGAGI in the germline V gene. CDR3 size: 16 residues.

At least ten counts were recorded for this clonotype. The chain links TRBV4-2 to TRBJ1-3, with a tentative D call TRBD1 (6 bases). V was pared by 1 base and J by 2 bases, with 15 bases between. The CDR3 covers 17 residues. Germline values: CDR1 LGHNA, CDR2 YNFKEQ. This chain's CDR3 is CASSQVAGESAGNTIYF. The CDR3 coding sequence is TGTGCCAGCAGCCAAGTTGCAGGGGAATCGGCTGGAAACACCATATATTTT.

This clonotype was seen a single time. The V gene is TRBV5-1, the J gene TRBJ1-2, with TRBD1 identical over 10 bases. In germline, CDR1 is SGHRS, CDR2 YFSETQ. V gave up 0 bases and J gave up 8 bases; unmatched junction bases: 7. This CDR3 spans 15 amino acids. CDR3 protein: CASSLGGQGGRGYTF. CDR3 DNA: TGCGCCAGCAGCTTGGGAGGACAGGGGGGTCGCGGCTACACCTTC.

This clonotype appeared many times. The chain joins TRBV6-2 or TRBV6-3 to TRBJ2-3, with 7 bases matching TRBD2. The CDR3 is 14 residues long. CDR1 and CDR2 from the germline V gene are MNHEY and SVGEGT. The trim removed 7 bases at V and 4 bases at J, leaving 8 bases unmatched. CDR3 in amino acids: CASTRTSSADTQYF. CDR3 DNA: TGTGCCAGCACTCGGACTAGTAGTGCAGATACGCAGTATTTT.

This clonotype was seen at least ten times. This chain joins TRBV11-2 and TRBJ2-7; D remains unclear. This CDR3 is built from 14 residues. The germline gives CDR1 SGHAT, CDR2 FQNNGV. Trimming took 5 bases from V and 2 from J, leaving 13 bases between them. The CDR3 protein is CASSRVDGPYEQYF. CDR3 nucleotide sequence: TGTGCCAGCAGCCGAGTGGACGGACCCTACGAGCAGTACTTC.

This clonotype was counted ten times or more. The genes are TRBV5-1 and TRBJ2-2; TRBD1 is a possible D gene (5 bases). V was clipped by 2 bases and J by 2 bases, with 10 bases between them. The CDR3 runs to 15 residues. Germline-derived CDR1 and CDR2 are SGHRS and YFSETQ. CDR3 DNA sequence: TGCGCCAGCAGCTTACAGGTACCAAACACCGGGGAGCTGTTTTTT. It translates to CASSLQVPNTGELFF.

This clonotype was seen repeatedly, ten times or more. The CDR3 DNA reads TGTGCCAGCAGTGAAGCGGGAGGGACCTACGAGCAGTACTTC. Protein sequence: CASSEAGGTYEQYF. The V call is TRBV6-1, the J call TRBJ2-7; 7 bases are shared with TRBD2. The germline CDR1 and CDR2 sequences are MNHNS and SASEGT. The CDR3 is 14 residues long. Trimming at V came to 0 bases and at J to 2 bases, leaving 1 base not matched to a gene.

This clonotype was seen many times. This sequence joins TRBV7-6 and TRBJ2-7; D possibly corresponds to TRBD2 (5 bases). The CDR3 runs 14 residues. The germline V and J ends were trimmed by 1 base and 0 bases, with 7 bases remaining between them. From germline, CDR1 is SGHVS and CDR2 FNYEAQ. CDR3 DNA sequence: TGTGCCAGCAGCTTAGGGGAGAGCTCCTACGAGCAGTACTTC. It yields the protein CASSLGESSYEQYF.

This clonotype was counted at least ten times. The CDR3 region is CASSRTSGVYEQYF. As DNA, the CDR3 is TGTGCCAGCAGCCGGACTAGCGGGGTATACGAGCAGTACTTC. The chain combines TRBV6-1 with TRBJ2-7, with 12 bases aligning to TRBD2. From germline, CDR1 is MNHNS and CDR2 SASEGT. CDR3 length: 14 amino acids. V gave up 6 bases and J gave up 4 bases; unmatched junction bases: 4.

CDR3 amino acids: CASSQRTEYYEKLFF. In DNA form, the CDR3 reads TGTGCCAGCAGCCAGCGGACAGAGTACTATGAAAAACTGTTTTTT. This chain joins TRBV13 and TRBJ1-4, with a possible D match to TRBD1 (6 bases). Trimming cost V 5 bases and J 6 bases, with 16 bases left between them. Germline CDR1 reads PRHDT; CDR2 reads FYEKMQ (reference sequence). The CDR3 covers 15 residues.

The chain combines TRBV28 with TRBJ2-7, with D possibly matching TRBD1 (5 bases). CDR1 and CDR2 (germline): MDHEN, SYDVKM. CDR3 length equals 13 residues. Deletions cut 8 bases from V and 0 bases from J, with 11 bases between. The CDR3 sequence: CASQGLSSYEQYF. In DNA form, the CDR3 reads TGTGCCAGCCAGGGCCTAAGCTCCTACGAGCAGTACTTC.

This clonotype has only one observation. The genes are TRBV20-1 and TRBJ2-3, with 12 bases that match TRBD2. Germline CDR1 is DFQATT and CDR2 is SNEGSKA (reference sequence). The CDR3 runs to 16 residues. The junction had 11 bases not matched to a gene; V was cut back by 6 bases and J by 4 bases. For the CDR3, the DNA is TGCAGTGCCACCTCGTCTAGCGGGAGGGGCGCAGATACGCAGTATTTT. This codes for CSATSSSGRGADTQYF.

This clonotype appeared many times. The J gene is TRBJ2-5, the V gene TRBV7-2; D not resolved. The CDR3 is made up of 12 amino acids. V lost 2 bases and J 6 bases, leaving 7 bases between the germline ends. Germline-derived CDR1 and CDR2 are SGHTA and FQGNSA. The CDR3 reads CASSLLAQTQYF. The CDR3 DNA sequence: TGTGCCAGCAGCTTATTAGCACAGACCCAGTACTTC.

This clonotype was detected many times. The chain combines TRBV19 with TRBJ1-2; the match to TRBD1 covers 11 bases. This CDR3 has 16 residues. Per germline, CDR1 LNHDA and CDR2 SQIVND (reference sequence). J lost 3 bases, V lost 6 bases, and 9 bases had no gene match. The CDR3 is CASRGLGQGDYYGYTF. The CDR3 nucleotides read TGTGCCAGTAGGGGACTGGGACAGGGGGATTACTATGGCTACACCTTC.

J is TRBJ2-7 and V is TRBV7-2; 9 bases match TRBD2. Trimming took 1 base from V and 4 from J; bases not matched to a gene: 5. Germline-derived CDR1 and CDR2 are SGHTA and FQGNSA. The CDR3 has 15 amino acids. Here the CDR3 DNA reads TGTGCCAGCAGCTTAGTTAGCGGGAGCAAATACGAGCAGTACTTC. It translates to CASSLVSGSKYEQYF.

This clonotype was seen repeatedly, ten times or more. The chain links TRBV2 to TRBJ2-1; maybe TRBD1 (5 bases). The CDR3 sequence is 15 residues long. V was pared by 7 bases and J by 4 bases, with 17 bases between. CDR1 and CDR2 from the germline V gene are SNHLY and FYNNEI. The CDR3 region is CASTQGHWGYNEQFF. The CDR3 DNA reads TGTGCCAGCACCCAGGGTCATTGGGGTTACAATGAGCAGTTCTTC.

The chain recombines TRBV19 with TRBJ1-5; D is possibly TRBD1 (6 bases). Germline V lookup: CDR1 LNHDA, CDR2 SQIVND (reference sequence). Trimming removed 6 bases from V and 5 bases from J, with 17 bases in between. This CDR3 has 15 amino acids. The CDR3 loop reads CASSRVQGSYQPQHF. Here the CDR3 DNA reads TGTGCCAGTAGCCGAGTACAGGGCTCGTATCAGCCCCAGCATTTT. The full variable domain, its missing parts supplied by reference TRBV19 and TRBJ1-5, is DGGITQSPKYLFRKEGQNVTLSCEQNLNHDAMYWYRQDPGQGLRLIYYSQIVNDFQKGDIAEGYSVSREKKESFPLTVTSAQKNPTAFYLCASSRVQGSYQPQHFGDGTRLSIL.

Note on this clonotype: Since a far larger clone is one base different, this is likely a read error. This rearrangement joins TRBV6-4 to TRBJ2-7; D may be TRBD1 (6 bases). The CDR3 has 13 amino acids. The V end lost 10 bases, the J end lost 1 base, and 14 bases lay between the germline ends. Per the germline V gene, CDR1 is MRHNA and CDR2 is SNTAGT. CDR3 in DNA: TGTGCCACTCACGACAGGCAGTCCTACGAGCAGTACTTC. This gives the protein CATHDRQSYEQYF.

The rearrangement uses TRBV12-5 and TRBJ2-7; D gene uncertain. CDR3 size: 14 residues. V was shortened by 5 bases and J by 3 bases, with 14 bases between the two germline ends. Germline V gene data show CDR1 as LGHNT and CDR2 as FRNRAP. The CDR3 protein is CASGLTRTGYEQYF. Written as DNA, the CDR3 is TGTGCTAGTGGTCTGACCAGGACGGGCTACGAGCAGTACTTC. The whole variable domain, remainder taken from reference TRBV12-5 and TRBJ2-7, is DARVTQTPRHKVTEMGQEVTMRCQPILGHNTVFWYRQTMMQGLELLAYFRNRAPLDDSGMPKDRFSAEMPDATLATLKIQPSEPRDSAVYFCASGLTRTGYEQYFGPGTRLTVT.

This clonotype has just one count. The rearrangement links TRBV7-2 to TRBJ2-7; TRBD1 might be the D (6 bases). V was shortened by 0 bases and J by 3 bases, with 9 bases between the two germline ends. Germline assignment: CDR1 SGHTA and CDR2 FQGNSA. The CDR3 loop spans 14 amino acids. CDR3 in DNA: TGTGCCAGCAGCTTAGCTGCGACAGGCTACGAGCAGTACTTC. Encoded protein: CASSLAATGYEQYF.

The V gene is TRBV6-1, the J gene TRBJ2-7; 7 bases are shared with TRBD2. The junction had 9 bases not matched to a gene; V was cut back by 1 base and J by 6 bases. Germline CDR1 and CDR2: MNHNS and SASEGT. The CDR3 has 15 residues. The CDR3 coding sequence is TGTGCCAGCAGTGAAGACGGCGGGAGTATTGGCGAGCAGTACTTC. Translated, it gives CASSEDGGSIGEQYF.